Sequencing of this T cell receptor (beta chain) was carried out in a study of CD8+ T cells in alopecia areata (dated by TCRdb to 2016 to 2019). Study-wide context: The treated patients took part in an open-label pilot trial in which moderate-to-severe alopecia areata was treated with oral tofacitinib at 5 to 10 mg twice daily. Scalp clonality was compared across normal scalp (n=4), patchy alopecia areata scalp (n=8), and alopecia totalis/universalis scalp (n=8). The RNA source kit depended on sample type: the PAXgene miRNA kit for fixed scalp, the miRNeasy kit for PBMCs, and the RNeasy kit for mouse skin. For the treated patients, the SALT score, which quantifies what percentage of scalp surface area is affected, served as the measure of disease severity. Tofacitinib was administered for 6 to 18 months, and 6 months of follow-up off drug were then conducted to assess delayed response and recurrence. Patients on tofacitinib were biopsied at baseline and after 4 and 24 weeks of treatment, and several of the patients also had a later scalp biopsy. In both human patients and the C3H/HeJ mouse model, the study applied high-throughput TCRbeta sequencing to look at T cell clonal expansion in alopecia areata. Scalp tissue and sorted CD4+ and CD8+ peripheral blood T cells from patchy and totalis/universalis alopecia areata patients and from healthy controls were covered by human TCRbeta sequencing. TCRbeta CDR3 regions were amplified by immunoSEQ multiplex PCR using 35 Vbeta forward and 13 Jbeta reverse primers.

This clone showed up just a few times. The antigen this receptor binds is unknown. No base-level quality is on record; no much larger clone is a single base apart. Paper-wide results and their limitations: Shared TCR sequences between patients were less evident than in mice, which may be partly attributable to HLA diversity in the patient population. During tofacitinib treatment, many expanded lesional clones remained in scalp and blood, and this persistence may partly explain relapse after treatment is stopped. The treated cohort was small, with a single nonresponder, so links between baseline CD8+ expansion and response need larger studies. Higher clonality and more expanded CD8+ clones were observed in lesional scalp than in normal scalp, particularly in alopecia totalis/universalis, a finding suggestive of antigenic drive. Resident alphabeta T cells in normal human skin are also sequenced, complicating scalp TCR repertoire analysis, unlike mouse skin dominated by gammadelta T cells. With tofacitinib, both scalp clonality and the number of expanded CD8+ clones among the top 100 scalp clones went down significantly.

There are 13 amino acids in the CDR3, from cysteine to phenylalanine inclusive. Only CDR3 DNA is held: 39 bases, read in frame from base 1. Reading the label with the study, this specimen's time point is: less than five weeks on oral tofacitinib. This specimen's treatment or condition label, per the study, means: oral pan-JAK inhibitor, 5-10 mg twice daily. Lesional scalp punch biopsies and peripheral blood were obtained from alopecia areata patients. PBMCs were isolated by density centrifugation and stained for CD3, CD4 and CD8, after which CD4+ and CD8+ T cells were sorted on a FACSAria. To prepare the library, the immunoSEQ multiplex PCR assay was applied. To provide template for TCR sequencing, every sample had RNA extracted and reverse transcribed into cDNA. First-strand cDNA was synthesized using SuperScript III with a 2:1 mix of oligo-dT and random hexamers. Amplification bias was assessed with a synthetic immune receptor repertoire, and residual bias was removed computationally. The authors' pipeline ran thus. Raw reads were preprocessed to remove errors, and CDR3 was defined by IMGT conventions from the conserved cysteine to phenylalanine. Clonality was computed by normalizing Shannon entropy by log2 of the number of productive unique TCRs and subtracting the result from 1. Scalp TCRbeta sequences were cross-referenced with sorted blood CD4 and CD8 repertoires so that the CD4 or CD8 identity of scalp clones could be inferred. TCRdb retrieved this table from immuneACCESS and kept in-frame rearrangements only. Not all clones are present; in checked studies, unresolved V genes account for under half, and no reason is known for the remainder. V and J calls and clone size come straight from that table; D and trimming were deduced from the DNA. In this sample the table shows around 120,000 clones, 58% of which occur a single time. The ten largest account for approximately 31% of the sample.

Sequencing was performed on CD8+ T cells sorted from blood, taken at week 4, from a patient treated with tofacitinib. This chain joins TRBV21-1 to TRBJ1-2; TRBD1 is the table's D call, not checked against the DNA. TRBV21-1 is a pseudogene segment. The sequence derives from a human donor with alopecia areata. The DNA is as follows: TGTGCCAGCAGCAAAGCAGGGGCCCTTGGCTACACCTTC. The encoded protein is CASSKAGALGYTF.